This TCR beta chain derives from a study of T cell repertoires in cytomegalovirus infection. Study as a whole: Both CMV infection and a matching HLA type were indicated by public TCR beta signatures.

The CDR3 covers 13 residues. From germline, CDR1 is SGHTA and CDR2 FQGNSA. V lost 3 bases to trimming and J lost 2 bases, with 8 bases between them. TCRdb re-analysed the reads in MiXCR, keeping a single row per CDR3 protein. The table records roughly 300,000 distinct CDR3 sequences, roughly a quarter of them present only once. In its sample, this clonotype was seen many times. The antigen is unknown. Study-level results: Frequencies of public TCR beta families were cumulated, and this identified carriers of CMV plus the relevant HLA.

This receptor was taken from a human donor in good health (CMV status not recorded). Some clones in this sample may be carry-over from other donors' samples. The gene calls are TRBV7-2 and TRBJ2-7; possible D gene TRBD2, 5 bases. The material sequenced was PBMCs. The CDR3: CASSLRETYEQYF. For the CDR3, the DNA is TGTGCCAGCAGCTTGAGGGAGACCTACGAGCAGTACTTC.